These 5 T cell receptor beta chains originate from one sample sequenced in a study of blood T cell repertoires in COVID-19 (dated by TCRdb to 2018 to 2021). The library was produced with the immunoSEQ multiplex PCR assay. What TCRdb holds here is the immuneACCESS table cut down to in-frame rearrangements. Part of the clones is not present; checked against another copy, under half of the missing clones reflect an unresolved V gene, and the others are unexplained. The sample yields roughly 76,000 clones; around 86% were counted once. The ten largest make up about 11% of the sample. The sample taken for sequencing was peripheral blood. Source of these receptors: a woman between 18 and 29 years old with acute or convalescent COVID-19.

The V gene is TRBV5-6, the J gene TRBJ2-5; 7 bases are shared with TRBD2. The junction had 4 bases not matched to a gene; V was cut back by 0 bases and J by 2 bases. Germline CDR1 is SGHDT and CDR2 is YYEEEE. This CDR3 spans 15 amino acids. In DNA form, the CDR3 reads TGTGCCAGCAGCTTGGTGGGGAGGGAGCAAGAGACCCAGTACTTC. Protein: CASSLVGREQETQYF.

The gene calls are TRBV9 and TRBJ2-1, with TRBD2 matching 7 bases. CDR1 SGDLS and CDR2 YYNGEE come from the germline V gene. The CDR3 is made up of 15 amino acids. V lost 3 bases to trimming and J lost 9 bases; unmatched junction nucleotides: 12. CDR3: CASSAPVSGTGEQFF. DNA for the CDR3: TGTGCCAGCAGCGCCCCGGTGAGCGGGACCGGTGAGCAGTTCTTC. Variable domain in full (rest from reference TRBV9 and TRBJ2-1): DSGVTQTPKHLITATGQRVTLRCSPRSGDLSVYWYQQSLDQGLQFLIQYYNGEERAKGNILERFSAQQFPDLHSELNLSSLELGDSALYFCASSAPVSGTGEQFFGPGTRLTVL.

This clone has just one count. The chain combines TRBV7-5 with TRBJ1-5. TRBV7-5 is annotated as a pseudogene. The CDR3 sequence is 15 residues long. DNA of the CDR3: TGTGTCAGAAGCTTAGGAGGAGGGGAAGGTCAGCCCCAGCATTTT. Its translation: CVRSLGGGEGQPQHF.

The rearrangement uses TRBV27 and TRBJ2-7, with TRBD1 matching over 9 bases. V lost 1 base to trimming and J lost 1 base; unmatched junction nucleotides: 2. The length of the CDR3 is 15 residues. Germline V lookup: CDR1 MNHEY, CDR2 SMNVEV (reference sequence). This chain's CDR3 is CASSLLGQGSYEQYF. CDR3 coding DNA: TGTGCCAGCAGTTTATTGGGACAGGGTTCCTACGAGCAGTACTTC.

This clone came up once. The chain combines TRBV5-5 with TRBJ2-7; 12 bases are a match to TRBD2. The CDR3 consists of 14 residues. Germline V gene lookup returns CDR1 SGHKS and CDR2 YYEKEE (reference sequence). The junction had 0 bases not matched to a gene; V was cut back by 5 bases and J by 0 bases. The CDR3: CASRLAGGSYEQYF. CDR3 in DNA: TGTGCCAGCAGACTAGCGGGAGGCTCCTACGAGCAGTACTTC.